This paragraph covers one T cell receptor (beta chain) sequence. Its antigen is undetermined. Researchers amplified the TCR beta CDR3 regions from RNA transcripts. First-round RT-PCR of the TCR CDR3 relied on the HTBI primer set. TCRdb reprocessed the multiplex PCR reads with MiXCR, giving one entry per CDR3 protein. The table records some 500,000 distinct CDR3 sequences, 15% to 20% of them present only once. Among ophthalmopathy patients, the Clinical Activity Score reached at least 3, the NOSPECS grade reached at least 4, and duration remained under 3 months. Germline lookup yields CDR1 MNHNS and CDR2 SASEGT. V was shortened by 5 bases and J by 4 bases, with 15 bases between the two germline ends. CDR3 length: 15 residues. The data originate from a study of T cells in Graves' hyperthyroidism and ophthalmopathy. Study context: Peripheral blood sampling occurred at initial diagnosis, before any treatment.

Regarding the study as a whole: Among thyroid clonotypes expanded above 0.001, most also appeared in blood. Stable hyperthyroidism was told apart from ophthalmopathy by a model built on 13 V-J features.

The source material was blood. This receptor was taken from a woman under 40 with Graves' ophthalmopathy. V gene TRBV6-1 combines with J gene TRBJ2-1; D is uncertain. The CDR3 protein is CASSNTDGLYNEQFF. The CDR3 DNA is TGTGCCAGCAGTAATACAGACGGATTATACAATGAGCAGTTCTTC.